The 32 T cell receptor beta chains below come from one sample, sequenced in a study of response to subunit inactivated influenza vaccine. TCRdb re-called the RT-PCR reads through MiXCR, storing one row per CDR3 protein. Of about 800,000 distinct CDR3 sequences listed, 21% are singletons. The specimen comprised PBMCs from blood, sampled more than 4 days after vaccination. These receptors originate from a man aged 45-65 years who received an inactivated influenza vaccine.

The rearrangement links TRBV3-1 to TRBJ1-2; no clear D gene. Germline V lookup: CDR1 LGHDT, CDR2 YNNKEL (reference sequence). This CDR3 is 14 amino acids long. Trimming stripped 0 bases from V and 8 bases from J, with 13 bases between. The CDR3 DNA is TGTGCCAGCAGCCAAGATCTTACGACCGAGGGCTACACCTTC. Protein sequence: CASSQDLTTEGYTF.

This chain uses TRBV7-2 with TRBJ1-1; D perhaps matches TRBD1 (5 bases). The CDR3 has 14 residues. Trimming cost V 0 bases and J 7 bases, with 12 bases left between them. Germline V CDR1 and CDR2: SGHTA, FQGNSA. DNA for the CDR3: TGTGCCAGCAGCTTAGCGCGGTGGGGGGATGAAGCTTTCTTT. Translation gives CASSLARWGDEAFF. Full variable domain (remainder filled in from reference TRBV7-2 and TRBJ1-1): GAGVSQSPSNKVTEKGKDVELRCDPISGHTALYWYRQSLGQGLEFLIYFQGNSAPDKSGLPSDRFSAERTGGSVSTLTIQRTQQEDSAVYLCASSLARWGDEAFFGQGTRLTVV.

The chain employs TRBV5-1 and TRBJ1-1; the match to TRBD1 covers 8 bases. The V and J ends lost 5 bases and 1 base, in that order; junction bases with no gene match: 10. The V gene's germline CDR1 is SGHRS and CDR2 YFSETQ. The CDR3 sequence is 16 residues long. The CDR3 region has the DNA TGCGCCAGCAGAATTGGACAGGGAATAGGGAACACTGAAGCTTTCTTT. The encoded protein is CASRIGQGIGNTEAFF.

This chain uses TRBV6-5 with TRBJ1-1, with D possibly being TRBD1 (5 bases). CDR1 MNHEY and CDR2 SVGAGI come from the germline V gene. The V end was cut by 8 bases, the J end by 9 bases, with 13 bases between. CDR3 length: 11 amino acids. In DNA form, the CDR3 reads TGTGCCAGCTCGGACACCCAAAAAGCTTTCTTT. Amino acid sequence: CASSDTQKAFF.

This clonotype was seen more than once but under ten times. The chain combines TRBV7-7 with TRBJ2-1; 9 bases line up with TRBD1. The CDR3 extends over 17 amino acids. Trimming took 4 bases from V and 0 from J; bases not matched to a gene: 7. Germline lookup yields CDR1 SSHAT and CDR2 FNYEAQ (reference sequence). As DNA, the CDR3 is TGTGCCAGCAGCTCTCAACCGGGACAGGGCTCCTACAATGAGCAGTTCTTC. Its protein is CASSSQPGQGSYNEQFF.

This clonotype was detected many times. The chain couples TRBV12-3 or TRBV12-4 to TRBJ1-1, with D unresolved. Trimming cost V 1 base and J 1 base, with 7 bases left between them. The CDR3 totals 14 residues. This chain's CDR3 is CASSLGSGNTEAFF. CDR3 in DNA: TGTGCCAGCAGTTTAGGGTCGGGGAACACTGAAGCTTTCTTT.

This clonotype has only a few counts. The chain joins TRBV5-5 to TRBJ1-2; 7 bases map to TRBD1. CDR3 length: 16 residues. Germline V lookup: CDR1 SGHKS, CDR2 YYEKEE (reference sequence). V was pared by 0 bases and J by 0 bases, with 5 bases of the junction left unmatched. In DNA form, the CDR3 reads TGTGCCAGCAGCTTGGCCGTGGGACAGACTAACTATGGCTACACCTTC. Amino acids: CASSLAVGQTNYGYTF.

This chain joins TRBV20-1 and TRBJ2-7; tentatively, D is TRBD2 (6 bases). From germline, CDR1 is DFQATT and CDR2 SNEGSKA (reference sequence). V gave up 1 base and J gave up 3 bases, with 10 bases separating them. CDR3 size: 13 residues. This CDR3 is CSARGGLFYEQYF. In nucleotides, the CDR3 is TGCAGTGCTAGAGGGGGACTGTTCTACGAGCAGTACTTC.

This CDR3 is CSARTDRENSPLHF. CDR3 bases: TGCAGTGCTAGAACGGACAGGGAGAATTCACCCCTCCACTTT. The chain employs TRBV20-1 and TRBJ1-6; 8 bases match TRBD1. Trimming at V came to 2 bases and at J to 7 bases, leaving 4 bases not matched to a gene. This CDR3 is built from 14 residues. Per the germline V gene, CDR1 is DFQATT and CDR2 is SNEGSKA (reference sequence).

This clonotype was counted only a few times. This chain links TRBV12-3 or TRBV12-4 with TRBJ1-1; no clear D gene. This CDR3 is built from 11 residues. The V end lost 5 bases, the J end lost 7 bases, and 8 bases lay between the germline ends. The CDR3 here is CASSKYHEAFF. DNA for the CDR3: TGTGCCAGCAGTAAATACCATGAAGCTTTCTTT.

CDR3 region: CASSVDIFKAEAFF. The CDR3, as DNA: TGTGCCAGCAGCGTGGACATCTTCAAGGCTGAAGCTTTCTTT. The chain couples TRBV7-2 to TRBJ1-1; TRBD1 is a possible D gene (5 bases). There are 14 residues in the CDR3. V was clipped by 5 bases and J by 6 bases, with 16 bases between them. Germline CDR1 reads SGHTA; CDR2 reads FQGNSA.

The genes are TRBV11-2 and TRBJ2-1, with D possibly TRBD2 on 6 matching bases. V lost 6 bases to trimming and J lost 12 bases, with 18 bases between them. Germline CDR1 SGHAT, CDR2 FQNNGV. The CDR3 extends over 13 amino acids. DNA of the CDR3: TGTGCCAGCAGTCCCCGGGACTCCGGTAGGCAGTTCTTC. Residues: CASSPRDSGRQFF.

The rearrangement links TRBV12-3 or TRBV12-4 to TRBJ2-3; D not certain. V lost 4 bases and J lost 2, with 16 bases in between. This CDR3 is 16 amino acids long. The DNA of the CDR3 is TGTGCCAGCAGTTCCGAATTTGGGTGCTACACAGATACGCAGTATTTT. Its translation is CASSSEFGCYTDTQYF.

A few counts support this clonotype. V and J are TRBV5-1 and TRBJ2-1; 14 nucleotides line up with TRBD2. The trim removed 5 bases at V and 9 bases at J, leaving 7 bases unmatched. The CDR3 runs 15 residues. The germline CDR1 and CDR2 sequences are SGHRS and YFSETQ. The CDR3 protein is CASRPGTSGRGEQFF. The CDR3 region has the DNA TGCGCCAGCAGGCCCGGGACTAGCGGGAGAGGTGAGCAGTTCTTC.

This clonotype was seen a few times. The V and J genes are TRBV28 and TRBJ1-5; D not resolved. Germline V gene data show CDR1 as MDHEN and CDR2 as SYDVKM. The length of the CDR3 is 12 residues. V was shortened by 7 bases and J by 3 bases, with 7 bases between the two germline ends. In DNA, the CDR3 is TGTGCCAGCAAGGACCTCAATCAGCCCCAGCATTTT. This translates into CASKDLNQPQHF. Full variable domain (remainder filled in from reference TRBV28 and TRBJ1-5): DVKVTQSSRYLVKRTGEKVFLECVQDMDHENMFWYRQDPGLGLRLIYFSYDVKMKEKGDIPEGYSVSREKKERFSLILESASTNQTSMYLCASKDLNQPQHFGDGTRLSIL.

The chain employs TRBV7-8 and TRBJ2-5; 10 bases are shared with TRBD2. The CDR3 spans 16 residues. Trimming took 5 bases from V and 4 from J; bases not matched to a gene: 10. The germline CDR1 and CDR2 sequences are SGHVS and FQNEAQ. The CDR3 nucleotides are TGTGCCAGCAGCGAAGGGGCTAGCGGGAGTAGAGAGACCCAGTACTTC. This gives the protein CASSEGASGSRETQYF.

This clonotype was observed a few times. The chain recombines TRBV7-6 with TRBJ2-7, with 7 bases aligning to TRBD2. The CDR3 extends over 16 amino acids. The ends lost 0 bases at V and 0 bases at J; junction bases unmatched: 5. The germline CDR1 and CDR2 sequences are SGHVS and FNYEAQ. CDR3 residues: CASSLAGRGASYEQYF. The CDR3 DNA reads TGTGCCAGCAGCTTAGCAGGGAGGGGAGCCTCCTACGAGCAGTACTTC.

In this sample, this clonotype turned up many times. V gene TRBV28 combines with J gene TRBJ1-5; possibly TRBD1 for D (5 bases). Germline CDR1 reads MDHEN; CDR2 reads SYDVKM. CDR3 size: 17 residues. V gave up 3 bases and J gave up 0 bases, with 15 bases separating them. The DNA for the CDR3 is TGTGCCAGCAGTTTTAGTCAGGGAAGGTATAGCAATCAGCCCCAGCATTTT. Amino acids: CASSFSQGRYSNQPQHF.

V usage is TRBV12-3 or TRBV12-4 and J usage is TRBJ2-5; unclear D gene. This CDR3 region has 10 residues. Deletions cut 6 bases from V and 5 bases from J, with 4 bases between. The CDR3 nucleotides read TGTGCCAGCAGCTGGGAGACCCAGTACTTC. Its protein product is CASSWETQYF.

The chain recombines TRBV2 with TRBJ2-1, with D possibly TRBD1 on 6 matching bases. The CDR3 contains 14 residues. The ends were cut back, 7 bases at V and 2 bases at J, with 12 bases in the middle. CDR1 is SNHLY and CDR2 is FYNNEI in the germline V gene. The CDR3 nucleotides read TGTGCCAGCAAGGGGACACCCACCTACAATGAGCAGTTCTTC. Protein sequence: CASKGTPTYNEQFF.

This chain joins TRBV11-1 and TRBJ2-5; TRBD1 might be the D (5 bases). The V gene lost 5 bases and the J gene lost 2 bases, with 33 bases spanning the gap. This CDR3 region has 21 residues. The germline CDR1 and CDR2 sequences are SGHAT and FQDESV (reference sequence). This CDR3 is CASSPSWVEWTPAPKQETQYF. The CDR3 region has the DNA TGTGCCAGCAGCCCCTCCTGGGTCGAGTGGACACCGGCACCCAAACAAGAGACCCAGTACTTC.

This chain links TRBV12-3 or TRBV12-4 with TRBJ2-2; D may be TRBD1 or TRBD2 (6 bases each). V dropped 0 bases and J dropped 7 bases, with 12 bases sitting between them. This CDR3 comprises 15 residues. The CDR3 spells CASSLAGGAVGELFF. The CDR3 coding sequence is TGTGCCAGCAGTTTAGCGGGGGGCGCGGTCGGGGAGCTGTTTTTT.

This clonotype has only a few counts. The chain joins TRBV7-9 to TRBJ2-5; D perhaps matches TRBD2 (6 bases). The germline V gene encodes CDR1 SEHNR and CDR2 FQNEAQ (reference sequence). CDR3 length: 14 residues. The V gene lost 6 bases and the J gene lost 1 base, with 12 bases spanning the gap. In nucleotides, the CDR3 is TGTGCCAGCAGACAATTCGGGAGCCAAGAGACCCAGTACTTC. Its protein product is CASRQFGSQETQYF.

This clonotype was detected only once. The chain uses TRBV6-2 or TRBV6-3 and TRBJ2-7, with TRBD1 matching 7 bases. This CDR3 has 15 residues. Germline V gene sequence: CDR1 MNHEY, CDR2 SVGEGT. Germline trimming cut 0 bases from V and 0 bases from J; bases unmatched to any gene: 2. The chain's CDR3 is CASSYSTGSSYEQYF. CDR3 in DNA: TGTGCCAGCAGTTACTCGACAGGGAGCTCCTACGAGCAGTACTTC.

The chain carries TRBV4-1 and TRBJ1-1; D unclear. The CDR3 spans 15 residues. Trimming removed 1 base at V and 0 bases at J, with 9 bases between. Germline-derived CDR1 and CDR2 are MGHRA and YSYEKL. CDR3 sequence: CASSQVPAMNTEAFF. The CDR3 nucleotides are TGCGCCAGCAGCCAAGTCCCCGCGATGAACACTGAAGCTTTCTTT.

The V and J genes are TRBV5-6 and TRBJ2-7, with 7 bases fitting TRBD2. CDR1 SGHDT and CDR2 YYEEEE come from the germline V gene. V dropped 3 bases and J dropped 0; count of bases not matched to a gene: 6. CDR3 length equals 15 residues. CDR3 in DNA: TGTGCCAGCAGCTGGGGACTAACGAGCTCCTACGAGCAGTACTTC. Its translation: CASSWGLTSSYEQYF.

V and J are TRBV7-9 and TRBJ1-2; the D gene is possibly TRBD1 (5 bases). This CDR3 is 13 amino acids long. V lost 7 bases to trimming and J lost 8 bases, with 17 bases between them. The germline V gene has CDR1 SEHNR and CDR2 FQNEAQ (reference sequence). CDR3: CASKRGAYSGYTF. DNA for the CDR3: TGTGCCAGCAAGAGGGGCGCTTACAGCGGCTACACCTTC.

This clonotype was counted between two and nine times. The chain recombines TRBV4-2 with TRBJ2-7, with D unresolved. Germline CDR1 reads LGHNA; CDR2 reads YNFKEQ. The CDR3 runs to 11 residues. Trimming pared 2 bases from V and 5 bases from J, leaving 4 bases between. The CDR3 loop is CASSQRDEQYF. The CDR3 nucleotides are TGTGCCAGCAGCCAAAGGGACGAGCAGTACTTC.

This clonotype occurred a few times. The chain recombines TRBV12-3 or TRBV12-4 with TRBJ2-3, with D possibly matching TRBD2 (5 bases). V was pared by 6 bases and J by 0 bases, with 13 bases between. The CDR3 totals 15 residues. The CDR3 sequence is CASSPQSGSTDTQYF. CDR3 DNA: TGTGCCAGCAGCCCTCAGAGCGGAAGCACAGATACGCAGTATTTT.

The rearrangement uses TRBV7-8 and TRBJ2-7; D unresolved. The V and J ends lost 6 bases and 2 bases respectively, with 17 bases between them. Per germline, CDR1 SGHVS and CDR2 FQNEAQ. This CDR3 has 15 residues. CDR3 coding DNA: TGTGCCAGCAGTTCTAGGGCGGTGTCAGCCTACGAGCAGTACTTC. It translates to CASSSRAVSAYEQYF.

The rearrangement joins TRBV7-8 to TRBJ1-1; TRBD1 is a possible D gene (5 bases). Germline V gives CDR1 SGHVS, CDR2 FQNEAQ. The CDR3 contains 14 residues. This chain's CDR3 is CAARERGGNTEAFF. The DNA of the CDR3 is TGTGCTGCGCGAGAGAGGGGAGGGAACACTGAAGCTTTCTTT.

V gene TRBV7-2 combines with J gene TRBJ2-1, with TRBD2 matching over 7 bases. The CDR3 is made up of 14 amino acids. V lost 7 bases and J lost 10; bases outside the gene matches: 13. Looked up from germline, CDR1 is SGHTA and CDR2 is FQGNSA. The CDR3 is CASMRGLYGGEQFF. The CDR3 region has the DNA TGTGCCAGCATGAGGGGACTATATGGAGGGGAGCAGTTCTTC.